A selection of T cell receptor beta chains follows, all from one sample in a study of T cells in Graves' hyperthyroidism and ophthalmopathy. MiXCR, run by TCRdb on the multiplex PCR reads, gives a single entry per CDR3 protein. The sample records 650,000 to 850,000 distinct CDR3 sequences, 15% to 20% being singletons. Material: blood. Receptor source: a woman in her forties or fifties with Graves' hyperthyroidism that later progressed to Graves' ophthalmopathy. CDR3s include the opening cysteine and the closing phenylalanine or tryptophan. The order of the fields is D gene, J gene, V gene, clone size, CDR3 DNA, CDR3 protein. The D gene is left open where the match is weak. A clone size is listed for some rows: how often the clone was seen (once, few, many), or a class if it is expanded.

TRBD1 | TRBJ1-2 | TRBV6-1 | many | TGTGCCAGCAGGGACAGGGGGCCAGGCTACACCTTC | CASRDRGPGYTF
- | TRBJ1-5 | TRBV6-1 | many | TGTGCCAGCAGTGGAAGCTGGCAGCCCCAGCATTTT | CASSGSWQPQHF
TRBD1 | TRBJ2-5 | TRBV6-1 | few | TGTGCCAGCAGTTCAGGGACAGGGGGCATTGAGACCCAGTACTTC | CASSSGTGGIETQYF
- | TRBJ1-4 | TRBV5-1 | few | TGCGCCAGCAGCTTGGGGTCTGGAACTGCAACTAATGAAAAACTGTTTTTT | CASSLGSGTATNEKLFF
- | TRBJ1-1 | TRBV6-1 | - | TGTGCCAGCAGTAATTACATGCGGAACACTGAAGCTTTCTTT | CASSNYMRNTEAFF
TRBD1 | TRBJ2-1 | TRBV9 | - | TGTGCCAGCAGCACTCCGGGACAGGGATTTGGTGAGCAGTTCTTC | CASSTPGQGFGEQFF
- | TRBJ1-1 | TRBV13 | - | TGTGCCAGCAGCTTCATGGACATGAACACTGAAGCTTTCTTT | CASSFMDMNTEAFF
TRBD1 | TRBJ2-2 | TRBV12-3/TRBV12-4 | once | TGTGCCAGCACAAAAGACAGGGCCGGGGAGCTGGTTTTT | CASTKDRAGELVF
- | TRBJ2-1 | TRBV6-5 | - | TGTGCCAGCAGTTACTCGAATGCGGAGAATGAGCAGTTCTTC | CASSYSNAENEQFF
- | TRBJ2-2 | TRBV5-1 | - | TGCGCCAGCTCCGATTCGGCCGGGACATTAGGAGCCGGGGAGCTGTTTTTT | CASSDSAGTLGAGELFF
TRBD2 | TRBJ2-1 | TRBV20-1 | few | TGCAGTGCCCTCTCTGGCGGGGGGGACCTTATAGGCAATGAGCAGTTCTTC | CSALSGGGDLIGNEQFF
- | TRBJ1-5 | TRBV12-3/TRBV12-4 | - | TGTGCCAGCAGGCTGTCGGGACTGCCTAATCAGCCCCGGCATTTT | CASRLSGLPNQPRHF
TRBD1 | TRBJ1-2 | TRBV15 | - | TGTGCCACCAGCGAGGGACAGCTGTATGGCTACACCTTC | CATSEGQLYGYTF
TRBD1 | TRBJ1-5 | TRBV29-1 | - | TGCAGCGTCTCCGGGACAGCGGGGTGGCCCCAGCATTTT | CSVSGTAGWPQHF
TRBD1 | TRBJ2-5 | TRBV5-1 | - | TGCGCCAGCAAAGGGACAGGGGAAGAGACCCAGTACTTC | CASKGTGEETQYF
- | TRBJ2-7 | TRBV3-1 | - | TGTGCCTCTTCCGAGGGAGAGGGTTCCTACGAGCAGTACTTC | CASSEGEGSYEQYF